One T cell receptor (beta chain) is described in this entry. This sample is part of a study of T cells in Graves' hyperthyroidism and ophthalmopathy. A lack of ophthalmopathy progression within 18 months defined stable Graves' hyperthyroidism. Uncontrolled infection, other autoimmune disease, pregnancy and lactation each barred patients from inclusion. The CDR3 extends over 15 amino acids. With 9 bases clipped from V and 7 bases from J, the junction kept 10 bases outside the gene matches. Germline V gene lookup returns CDR1 MNHNS and CDR2 SASEGT. Amplification targeted TCR beta CDR3 regions from RNA transcripts. Researchers ran a first-round RT-PCR on the TCR CDR3 using the HTBI primer set. From the multiplex PCR reads, TCRdb called clonotypes with MiXCR, one entry per CDR3 protein. The sample yields about 400,000 distinct CDR3 sequences, around 14% seen once.

This sequence joins TRBV6-1 and TRBJ2-2; TRBD1 agrees at 11 bases. This TCR derives from a woman in her twenties or thirties with Graves' hyperthyroidism. The sequenced sample consisted of blood. This CDR3 reads CASRTRGQGVGELFF. CDR3 DNA sequence: TGTGCCAGTAGAACGAGGGGACAGGGGGTCGGGGAGCTGTTTTTT.